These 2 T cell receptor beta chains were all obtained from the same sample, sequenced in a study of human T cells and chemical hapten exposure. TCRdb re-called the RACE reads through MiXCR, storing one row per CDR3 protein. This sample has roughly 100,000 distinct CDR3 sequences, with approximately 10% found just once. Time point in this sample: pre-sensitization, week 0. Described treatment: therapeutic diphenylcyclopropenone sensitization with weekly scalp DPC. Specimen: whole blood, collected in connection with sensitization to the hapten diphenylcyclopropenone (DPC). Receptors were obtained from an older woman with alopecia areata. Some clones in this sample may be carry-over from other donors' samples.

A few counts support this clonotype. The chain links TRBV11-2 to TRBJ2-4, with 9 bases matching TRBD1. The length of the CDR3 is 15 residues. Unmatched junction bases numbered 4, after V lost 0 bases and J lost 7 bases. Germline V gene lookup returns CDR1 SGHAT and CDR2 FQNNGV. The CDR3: CASSLESGTGNIQYF. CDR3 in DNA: TGTGCCAGCAGCTTAGAATCCGGGACAGGGAACATTCAGTACTTC.

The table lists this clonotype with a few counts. CDR3 coding DNA: TGTGCCAGCAGCTTAAGGCAGGGGGTCACAGATACGCAGTATTTT. Protein sequence: CASSLRQGVTDTQYF. The chain links TRBV7-2 to TRBJ2-3; 7 bases map to TRBD1. With 2 bases clipped from V and 2 bases from J, the junction kept 4 bases outside the gene matches. This CDR3 has 15 residues. From germline, CDR1 is SGHTA and CDR2 FQGNSA.